This entry is about one T cell receptor (beta chain). Generated by immunoSEQ multiplex PCR, the TCRdb table keeps only in-frame clones and is missing some. The table has around 450,000 clones, about 90% seen once. Treatment: about 20 received Ad26.COV2.S at low or high dose, single or two shots; about 5 received placebo; per-sample allocation not given. Sampling was performed 63 days after the first vaccine or placebo injection. In germline, CDR1 is MNHNS, CDR2 SASEGT. The length of the CDR3 is 16 residues. V shed 0 bases, J shed 2 bases, and the junction held 3 bases outside the gene matches. This sample stems from a study of Ad26.COV2.S vaccination and SARS-CoV-2 variants.

The source is a person between 18 and 59 years old who received the Ad26.COV2.S COVID-19 vaccine or a placebo. The source was peripheral blood, collected in a trial of Ad26.COV2.S vaccine versus placebo. V gene TRBV6-1 combines with J gene TRBJ1-3; 8 bases map to TRBD1. CDR3 bases: TGTGCCAGCAGTGAAGCAGTGGACAGGGCTGGAAACACCATATATTTT. The encoded protein is CASSEAVDRAGNTIYF.